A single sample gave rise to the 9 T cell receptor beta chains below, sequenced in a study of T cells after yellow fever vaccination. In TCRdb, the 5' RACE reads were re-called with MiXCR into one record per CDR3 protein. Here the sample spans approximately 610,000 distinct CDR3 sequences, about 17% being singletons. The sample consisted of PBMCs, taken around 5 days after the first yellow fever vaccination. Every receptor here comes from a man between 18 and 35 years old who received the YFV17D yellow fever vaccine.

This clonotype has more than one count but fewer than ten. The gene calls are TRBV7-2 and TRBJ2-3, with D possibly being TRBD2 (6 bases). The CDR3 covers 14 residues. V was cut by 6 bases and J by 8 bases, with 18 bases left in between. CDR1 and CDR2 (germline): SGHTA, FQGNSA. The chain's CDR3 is CASSFNGGQGTQYF. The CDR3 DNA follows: TGTGCCAGCAGTTTTAATGGAGGGCAAGGTACGCAGTATTTT.

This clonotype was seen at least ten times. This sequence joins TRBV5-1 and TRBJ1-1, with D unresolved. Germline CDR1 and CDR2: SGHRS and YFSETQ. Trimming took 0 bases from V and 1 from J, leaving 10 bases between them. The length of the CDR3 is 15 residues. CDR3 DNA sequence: TGCGCCAGCAGCTTGGGCGGATGGGGGAACACTGAAGCTTTCTTT. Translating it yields CASSLGGWGNTEAFF.

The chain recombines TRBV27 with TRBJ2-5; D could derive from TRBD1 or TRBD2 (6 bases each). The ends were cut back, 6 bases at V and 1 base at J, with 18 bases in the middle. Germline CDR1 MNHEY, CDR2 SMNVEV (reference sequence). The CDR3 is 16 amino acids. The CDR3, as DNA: TGTGCCAGCAGCCCGGGGGCCAGGGTTTCCCAAGAGACCCAGTACTTC. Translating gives CASSPGARVSQETQYF.

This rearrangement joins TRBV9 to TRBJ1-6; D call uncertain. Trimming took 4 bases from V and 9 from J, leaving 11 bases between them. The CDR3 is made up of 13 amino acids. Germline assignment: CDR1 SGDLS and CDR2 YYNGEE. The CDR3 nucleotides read TGTGCCAGCAGCCCTGGTTTTAGTTCACCCCTCCACTTT. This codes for CASSPGFSSPLHF.

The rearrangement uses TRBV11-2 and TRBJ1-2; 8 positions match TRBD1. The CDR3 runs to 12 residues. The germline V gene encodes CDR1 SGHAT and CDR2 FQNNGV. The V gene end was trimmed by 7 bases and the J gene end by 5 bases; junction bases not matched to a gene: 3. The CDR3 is CASNGQGYGYTF. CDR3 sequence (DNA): TGTGCCAGCAATGGACAGGGATATGGCTACACCTTC. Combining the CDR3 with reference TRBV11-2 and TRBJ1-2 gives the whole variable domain EAGVAQSPRYKIIEKRQSVAFWCNPISGHATLYWYQQILGQGPKLLIQFQNNGVVDDSQLPKDRFSAERLKGVDSTLKIQPAKLEDSAVYLCASNGQGYGYTFGSGTRLTVV.

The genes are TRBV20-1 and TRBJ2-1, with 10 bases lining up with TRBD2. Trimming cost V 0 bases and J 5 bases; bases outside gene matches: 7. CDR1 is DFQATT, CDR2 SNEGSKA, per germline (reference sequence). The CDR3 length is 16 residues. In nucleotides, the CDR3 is TGCAGTGCTAGAGACCCGAGCGGGGGGGCGAACAATGAGCAGTTCTTC. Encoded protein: CSARDPSGGANNEQFF.

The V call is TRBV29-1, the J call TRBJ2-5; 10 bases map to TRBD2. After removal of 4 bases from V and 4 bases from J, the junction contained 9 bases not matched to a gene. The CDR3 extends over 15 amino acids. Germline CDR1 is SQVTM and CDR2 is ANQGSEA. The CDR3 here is CSVVGVAGGRETQYF. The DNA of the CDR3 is TGCAGCGTTGTAGGAGTAGCGGGGGGCCGAGAGACCCAGTACTTC.

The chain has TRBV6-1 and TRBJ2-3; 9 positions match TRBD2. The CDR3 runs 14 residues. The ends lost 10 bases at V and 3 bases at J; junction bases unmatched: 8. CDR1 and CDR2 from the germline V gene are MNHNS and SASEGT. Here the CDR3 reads CATSPSGVTDTQYF. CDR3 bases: TGTGCCACATCCCCTAGCGGGGTTACAGATACGCAGTATTTT.

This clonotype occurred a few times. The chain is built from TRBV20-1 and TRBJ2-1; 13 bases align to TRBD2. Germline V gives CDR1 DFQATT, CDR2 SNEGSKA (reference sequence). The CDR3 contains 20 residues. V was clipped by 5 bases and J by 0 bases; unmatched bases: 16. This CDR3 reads CSASGAAGTSGVSSYNEQFF. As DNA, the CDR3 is TGCAGTGCTTCGGGGGCCGCCGGGACTAGCGGGGTAAGCTCCTACAATGAGCAGTTCTTC.